This TCR beta chain is drawn from a study of graft-versus-host responses after intestinal transplantation. Turning to the study itself: After anti-thymocyte globulin induction, recipients took tacrolimus and steroids for approximately three years.

V trimming: 1 base; J trimming: 0 bases; junction bases outside the gene matches: 4. The CDR3 is 16 amino acids. CDR1 SGHTA and CDR2 FQGTGA come from the germline V gene. Whole-study results and caveats: Recipient marrow harbored GvH clones, some of which surfaced first in ileum or blood. Across patients carrying graft-donor T cell macrochimerism, allografts held high graft-versus-host to host-versus-graft clonal ratios.

Turning to this clone: As yet, its antigen is unknown.

Some clones are missing from TCRdb's copy, which holds only in-frame ones; the method was immunoSEQ multiplex PCR. The repertoire holds some 97,000 clones, roughly nine tenths seen once, with over 0.75% in the top ten. V is TRBV7-3 and J is TRBJ2-3; TRBD2 agrees at 7 bases. This TCR came from a human donor who was the organ donor for an intestinal transplant. The sample in question was unstimulated CD4+ T cells sorted from spleen or lymph node cells, obtained before transplant. CDR3 in amino acids: CASSLRRGTSTDTQYF. The CDR3 region has the DNA TGTGCCAGCAGCTTAAGGCGGGGGACGAGCACAGATACGCAGTATTTT.